The text below deals with one T cell receptor beta chain. V lost 5 bases and J lost 1; bases outside the gene matches: 9. The CDR3 extends over 16 amino acids. Germline CDR1 reads SEHNR; CDR2 reads FQNEAQ (reference sequence). This sample was included in a study of blood T cell repertoires in COVID-19. Study-wide context: From T cells, B-cell-depleted T cells, or PBMCs came the material, which was cDNA or gDNA.

Generated by immunoSEQ multiplex PCR, the TCRdb table keeps only in-frame clones and is missing some. The sample lists 200,000 to 250,000 clones; 75% to 90% were seen once. Participants came from roughly 23 US areas, aged about 18 to 90 years. Sequencing input: PBMCs or T cells enriched from blood (not recorded which). The sequence was obtained from a woman aged 25 to 39 who had been exposed to COVID-19. The chain employs TRBV7-9 and TRBJ1-1; 8 nucleotides match TRBD1. The CDR3 here is CASSHFSTGENTEAFF. As DNA, the CDR3 is TGTGCCAGCAGCCACTTTTCGACAGGGGAGAACACTGAAGCTTTCTTT.